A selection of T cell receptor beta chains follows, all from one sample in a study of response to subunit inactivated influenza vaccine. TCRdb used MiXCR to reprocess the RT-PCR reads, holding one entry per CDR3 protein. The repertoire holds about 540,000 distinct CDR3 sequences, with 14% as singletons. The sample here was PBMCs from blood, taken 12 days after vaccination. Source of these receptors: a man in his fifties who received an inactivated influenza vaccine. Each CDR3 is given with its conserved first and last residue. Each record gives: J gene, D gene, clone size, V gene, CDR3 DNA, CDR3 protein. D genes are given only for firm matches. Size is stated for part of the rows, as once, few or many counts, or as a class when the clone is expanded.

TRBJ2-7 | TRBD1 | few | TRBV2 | TGTGCCAGTCTCACCGGGACAGGGGACCACGAGCAGTACTTC | CASLTGTGDHEQYF
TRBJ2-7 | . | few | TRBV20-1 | TGCAGTGCTAGCGCGGGACGGCGTGGGGACGAGCAGTACTTC | CSASAGRRGDEQYF
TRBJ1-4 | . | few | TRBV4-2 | TGTGCCAGCAGCCAAGATGGGCAGATTAATGAAAAACTGTTTTTT | CASSQDGQINEKLFF
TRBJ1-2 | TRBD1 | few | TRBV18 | TGTGCCAGCTCACCGGCTCAGGGGGCGCATGGCTATGGCTACACCTTC | CASSPAQGAHGYGYTF
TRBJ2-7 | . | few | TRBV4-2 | TGTGCCAGCAGCCAAGACAGGGTTCTGGACTCCTACGAGCAGTACTTC | CASSQDRVLDSYEQYF
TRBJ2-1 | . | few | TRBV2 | TGTGCCAGCAGTGAAGCGGGCAGGGGATATGAGCAGTTCTTC | CASSEAGRGYEQFF
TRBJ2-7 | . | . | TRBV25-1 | TGTGCCAGCGAACCCTGGGGTTCCTACGAGCAGTACTTC | CASEPWGSYEQYF
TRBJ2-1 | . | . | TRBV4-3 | TGCGCCAGCAGCCAAGCATCCGGGTTTAACAATGAGCAGTTCTTC | CASSQASGFNNEQFF
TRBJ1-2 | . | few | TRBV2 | TGTGCCAGCAGTTTCAGGGGAGCGGATGGCTACACCTTC | CASSFRGADGYTF
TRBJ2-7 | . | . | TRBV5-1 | TGCGCCAGCAGCCCGGCCCTCCAAGAATCGGGCGAGCAGTACTTC | CASSPALQESGEQYF
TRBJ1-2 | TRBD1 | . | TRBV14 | TGTGCCAGCAGCCAAGACCGACAGGGTTGGGATGGCTACACCTTC | CASSQDRQGWDGYTF
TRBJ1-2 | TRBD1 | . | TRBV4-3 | TGCGCCAGCAGCCAAGTACCGACAGGGGCGGGCTATGGCTACACCTTC | CASSQVPTGAGYGYTF
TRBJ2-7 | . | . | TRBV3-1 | TGTGCCAGCAGCCAAGAGGCGGGGACCGTGAACGAGCAGTACTTC | CASSQEAGTVNEQYF
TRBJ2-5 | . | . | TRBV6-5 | TGTGCCAGCAATGCCGGGGAGACCCAGTACTTC | CASNAGETQYF
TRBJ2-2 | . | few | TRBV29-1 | TGCAGCGGTCAACCAGGCACCGGGGAGCTGTTTTTT | CSGQPGTGELFF
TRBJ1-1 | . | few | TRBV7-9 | TGTGCCAGCAGCTTAGACAAGGTGAACACTGAAGCTTTCTTT | CASSLDKVNTEAFF
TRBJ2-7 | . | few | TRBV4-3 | TGCGCCAGCAGCCAAGAACGTAACTACGAGCAGTACTTC | CASSQERNYEQYF
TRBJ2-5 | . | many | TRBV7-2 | TGTGCCAGCAGTTTAGTTGCAGGGCGAGAGACCCAGTACTTC | CASSLVAGRETQYF
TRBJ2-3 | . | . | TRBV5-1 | TGCGCCAGCAGCTTTCGAGGACGGAACACAGATACGCAGTATTTT | CASSFRGRNTDTQYF
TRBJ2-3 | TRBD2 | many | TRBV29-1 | TGCAGCGCGATACTAGCGGAAAGCACAGATACGCAGTATTTT | CSAILAESTDTQYF
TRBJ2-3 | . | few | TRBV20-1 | TGCAGTGCCCTATCGATAGCAGATACGCAGTATTTT | CSALSIADTQYF
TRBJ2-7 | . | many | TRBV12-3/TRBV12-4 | TGTGCCAGCAGTTTTGGGGCCTACGAGCAGTACTTC | CASSFGAYEQYF
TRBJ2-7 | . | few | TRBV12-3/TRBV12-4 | TGTGCCAGCAGTTTTTTGGGACAATCCGAGCAGTACTTC | CASSFLGQSEQYF
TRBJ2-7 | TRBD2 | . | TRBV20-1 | TGCAGTGCTAGCCGCCCAGCGGGAGTCAAGGCCTACGAGCAGTACTTC | CSASRPAGVKAYEQYF
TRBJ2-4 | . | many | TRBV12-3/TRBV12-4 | TGTGCCAGCAACAAACTAACAGAGGATATGGGCATTCAGTACTTC | CASNKLTEDMGIQYF
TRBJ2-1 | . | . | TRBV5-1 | TGCGCCAGCTGGAAGTCGGACCCGGGCGATGAGCAGTTCTTC | CASWKSDPGDEQFF
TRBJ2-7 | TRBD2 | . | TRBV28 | TGTGCCAGCAGCCCGGGCGGGAGGAACTCCTACGAGCAGTACTTC | CASSPGGRNSYEQYF
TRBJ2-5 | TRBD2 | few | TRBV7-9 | TGTGCCAGCAGCTTATGGCTAGCGGGAGTACAAGAGACCCAGTACTTC | CASSLWLAGVQETQYF
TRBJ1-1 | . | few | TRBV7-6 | TGTGCCAGCAGCTGGGTTGGGGACACTGAAGCTTTCTTT | CASSWVGDTEAFF
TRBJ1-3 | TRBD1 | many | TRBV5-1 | TGCGCCAGCAGCTTCGACAGGGACTACTCGTCTGGAAACACCATATATTTT | CASSFDRDYSSGNTIYF
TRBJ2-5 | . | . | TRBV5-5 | TGTGCCAGCAGCTTGTTCGGGGGTGGACAGCTTACAGAGACCCAGTACTTC | CASSLFGGGQLTETQYF
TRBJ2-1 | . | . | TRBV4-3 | TGCGCCAGCAGCCGAGAAGGAGCCTACGTCAATGAGCAGTTCTTC | CASSREGAYVNEQFF
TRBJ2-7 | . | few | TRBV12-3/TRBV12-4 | TGTGCCAGCAGTAACCAAAACCCCCGGGGTCCCCCGGGGGAGCAGTACTTC | CASSNQNPRGPPGEQYF
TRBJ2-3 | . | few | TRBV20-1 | TGCAGTGCTAGTGAGGTCACAGATACGCAGTATTTT | CSASEVTDTQYF
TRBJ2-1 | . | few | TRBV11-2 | TGTGCCAGCAGCTTGGAGACTGGTTACAATGAGCAGTTCTTC | CASSLETGYNEQFF
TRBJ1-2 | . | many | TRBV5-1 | TGCGCCAGCAGCGAGACTTTGAAGGGCTGGGGCTACACCTTC | CASSETLKGWGYTF
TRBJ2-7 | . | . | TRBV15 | TGTGCCACCAGCAGGCCGATCATCTCAGGAGTCTCCTACGAGCAGTACTTC | CATSRPIISGVSYEQYF
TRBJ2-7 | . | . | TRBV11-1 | TGTGCCAGCAGCCCCTTTAAGGGGTCCTACGAGCAGTACTTC | CASSPFKGSYEQYF
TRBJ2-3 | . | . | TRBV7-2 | TGTGCCAGCAGCCCCGGGCGGGGGCGAGGGACAGATACGCAGTATTTT | CASSPGRGRGTDTQYF
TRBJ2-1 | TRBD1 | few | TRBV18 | TGTGCCAGCTCACCAGGGACAGGACGGGGAAATGAGCAGTTCTTC | CASSPGTGRGNEQFF